These 26 T cell receptor beta chains originate from one sample sequenced in a study of T-cell reconstitution after alpha-beta-depleted transplantation in children. The TCRbeta library was prepared with unique molecular identifiers. Each CDR3 protein is one row after TCRdb ran MiXCR on the PCR reads. The table shows about 610,000 distinct CDR3 sequences, with roughly 10% occurring only once. Sequenced here: PBMCs from the stem cell graft donor, sampled from the stem cell graft. The source is a human donor who donated a stem cell graft to a child with acute myeloid leukemia.

This clonotype was counted only a few times. The genes are TRBV29-1 and TRBJ2-1, with 10 bases matching TRBD1. In germline, CDR1 is SQVTM, CDR2 ANQGSEA. The CDR3 is 13 residues long. The CDR3 here is CSSRGQGFYEQFF. For the CDR3, the DNA is TGCAGTTCAAGGGGACAGGGGTTCTATGAGCAGTTCTTC.

The rearrangement uses TRBV7-9 and TRBJ2-5, with D possibly matching TRBD2 (5 bases). The CDR3 has 16 residues. V lost 6 bases and J 5 bases, leaving 22 bases between the germline ends. CDR1 and CDR2 (germline): SEHNR, FQNEAQ (reference sequence). CDR3 amino acids: CASSPLGGPKRETQYF. The CDR3, as DNA: TGTGCCAGCAGTCCACTGGGCGGGCCCAAAAGGGAGACCCAGTACTTC.

This clonotype was observed once. V is TRBV10-3 and J is TRBJ1-3; tentative D call: TRBD1 (5 bases). Trimming left V 9 bases short and J 5 bases short, with 14 bases between. CDR3 length: 13 amino acids. In germline, CDR1 is ENHRY, CDR2 SYGVKD. The CDR3 region is CAITQEVRNTIYF. CDR3 sequence (DNA): TGTGCCATAACACAGGAGGTGCGAAACACCATATATTTT.

In this sample, this clonotype turned up many times. The V gene is TRBV5-1, the J gene TRBJ1-1; no firm D call. V lost 4 bases to trimming and J lost 4 bases, with 14 bases between them. Germline V gene sequence: CDR1 SGHRS, CDR2 YFSETQ. CDR3 length: 14 amino acids. CDR3 DNA sequence: TGCGCCAGCAGCCCCCTAAGAGAGGGCACTGAAGCTTTCTTT. Translating it yields CASSPLREGTEAFF.

Only a few counts were recorded for this clonotype. The chain recombines TRBV9 with TRBJ2-1; the match to TRBD2 covers 7 bases. The CDR3 totals 15 residues. After removal of 0 bases from V and 4 bases from J, the junction contained 4 bases not matched to a gene. Germline CDR1 is SGDLS and CDR2 is YYNGEE. The CDR3 DNA follows: TGTGCCAGCAGCGTAGGGGTTAGCGGGTACAATGAGCAGTTCTTC. Amino acid sequence: CASSVGVSGYNEQFF. The whole variable domain, remainder taken from reference TRBV9 and TRBJ2-1, is DSGVTQTPKHLITATGQRVTLRCSPRSGDLSVYWYQQSLDQGLQFLIQYYNGEERAKGNILERFSAQQFPDLHSELNLSSLELGDSALYFCASSVGVSGYNEQFFGPGTRLTVL.

Ten or more counts support this clonotype. The J gene is TRBJ2-1, the V gene TRBV7-8; unclear D gene. The CDR3 spans 13 residues. V lost 5 bases to trimming and J lost 7 bases, with 12 bases between them. The germline V gene encodes CDR1 SGHVS and CDR2 FQNEAQ. CDR3 amino acids: CASSQTLINEQFF. As DNA, the CDR3 is TGTGCCAGCAGCCAGACTTTAATTAATGAGCAGTTCTTC.

A word on this clonotype: One end of the junction fails to match germline, which may point to a read error. This chain joins TRBV25-1 and TRBJ2-1; D unclear. This CDR3 contains 8 residues. Germline CDR1 is MGHDK and CDR2 is SYGVNS. The CDR3 here is CASSPGIF. The CDR3 DNA is TGTGCCAGCAGTCCTGGGATCTTC.

The table lists this clonotype with a few counts. The genes are TRBV7-9 and TRBJ1-1; 10 bases match TRBD1. Germline lookup yields CDR1 SEHNR and CDR2 FQNEAQ (reference sequence). There are 14 residues in the CDR3. The junction had 4 bases not matched to a gene; V was cut back by 5 bases and J by 4 bases. CDR3: CASSKDRGFTEAFF. In DNA form, the CDR3 reads TGTGCCAGCAGCAAGGACAGGGGGTTCACTGAAGCTTTCTTT.

This clonotype was counted a few times. The V and J genes are TRBV4-2 and TRBJ1-3, with 7 bases aligning to TRBD1. The V gene end was trimmed by 4 bases and the J gene end by 0 bases; junction bases not matched to a gene: 6. The CDR3 totals 16 residues. Germline V gene data show CDR1 as LGHNA and CDR2 as YNFKEQ. CDR3 nucleotide sequence: TGTGCCAGCAGCCCGGGACAGATAAGCTCTGGAAACACCATATATTTT. Translating gives CASSPGQISSGNTIYF.

This clonotype showed up many times. The rearrangement links TRBV7-9 to TRBJ1-5; possibly TRBD1 for D (5 bases). V gave up 5 bases and J gave up 7 bases, with 15 bases separating them. This CDR3 comprises 14 residues. Germline-derived CDR1 and CDR2 are SEHNR and FQNEAQ (reference sequence). The CDR3 sequence is CASSRGEGGQPQHF. The CDR3 nucleotides are TGTGCCAGCAGCCGAGGGGAAGGAGGCCAGCCCCAGCATTTT.

This clonotype was seen at least ten times. The rearrangement links TRBV3-1 to TRBJ1-6; D is undetermined. V was shortened by 0 bases and J by 8 bases, with 5 bases between the two germline ends. Germline V gene sequence: CDR1 LGHDT, CDR2 YNNKEL (reference sequence). The CDR3 loop spans 13 amino acids. CDR3 in amino acids: CASSQETDSPLHF. The CDR3 coding sequence is TGTGCCAGCAGCCAAGAGACTGATTCACCCCTCCACTTT.

The rearrangement joins TRBV20-1 to TRBJ2-3, with 8 bases lining up with TRBD2. Germline values: CDR1 DFQATT, CDR2 SNEGSKA (reference sequence). The CDR3 is made up of 18 amino acids. V was clipped by 0 bases and J by 1 base; unmatched bases: 12. This CDR3 reads CSARDPAGARQRTDTQYF. CDR3 nucleotides: TGCAGTGCTAGAGATCCAGCGGGAGCCCGGCAGCGCACAGATACGCAGTATTTT.

This clonotype was observed a few times. One end of the junction is discordant with germline, which a read error may explain. This chain connects TRBV12-3 or TRBV12-4 to TRBJ2-7; 9 nucleotides align to TRBD2. The CDR3 length is 12 residues. CDR3 DNA: TGTGCCAGCAGTTCCCCACTAGCGGGTCTGAACTTC. Protein product: CASSSPLAGLNF.

This clonotype was seen at least ten times. The rearrangement links TRBV6-5 to TRBJ1-1, with D possibly TRBD1 on 5 matching bases. The CDR3 has 12 residues. The germline V gene has CDR1 MNHEY and CDR2 SVGAGI. The ends were cut back, 5 bases at V and 3 bases at J, with 7 bases in the middle. The CDR3 DNA sequence: TGTGCCAGCAGTGGGGGATACACTGAAGCTTTCTTT. It codes for CASSGGYTEAFF.

The gene calls are TRBV20-1 and TRBJ1-3; TRBD1 agrees at 10 bases. The CDR3 covers 16 residues. Germline V gives CDR1 DFQATT, CDR2 SNEGSKA (reference sequence). V gave up 5 bases and J gave up 3 bases; unmatched junction bases: 10. The CDR3 nucleotides are TGCAGTGCTTGTCGCCGGGACAGGGGAAATGGAAACACCATATATTTT. Protein sequence: CSACRRDRGNGNTIYF.

This clonotype was counted many times. The rearrangement uses TRBV20-1 and TRBJ2-5; maybe TRBD2 (6 bases). With 2 bases removed from V and 4 bases from J, the gap between germline ends came to 8 bases. The CDR3 contains 12 residues. Germline CDR1 is DFQATT and CDR2 is SNEGSKA (reference sequence). The chain's CDR3 is CSARLSGETQYF. The CDR3 nucleotides are TGCAGTGCTAGACTTAGCGGAGAGACCCAGTACTTC.

This clonotype was observed many times. The chain couples TRBV20-1 to TRBJ1-2, with 9 bases aligning to TRBD1. Germline V CDR1 and CDR2: DFQATT, SNEGSKA (reference sequence). The CDR3 runs 13 residues. CDR3 loop: CSARDRANYGYTF. CDR3 bases: TGCAGCGCCCGGGACAGGGCGAACTATGGCTACACCTTC.

This clonotype was seen only a few times. The chain uses TRBV20-1 and TRBJ2-1, with 11 bases fitting TRBD2. Germline V lookup: CDR1 DFQATT, CDR2 SNEGSKA (reference sequence). Trimming at V came to 3 bases and at J to 3 bases, leaving 10 bases not matched to a gene. This CDR3 has 17 residues. The CDR3 protein is CSARVGTGLAGYNEQFF. Here the CDR3 DNA reads TGCAGTGCTAGGGTTGGAACTGGACTAGCGGGCTACAATGAGCAGTTCTTC.

This clonotype was recorded a few times. The genes are TRBV30 and TRBJ2-7, with a tentative D call TRBD2 (7 bases). This CDR3 is built from 15 residues. CDR1 is GTSNPN and CDR2 is SVGIG in the germline V gene (reference sequence). Deletions cut 0 bases from V and 7 bases from J, with 19 bases between. Here the CDR3 DNA reads TGTGCCTGGAGTGTTCGGGGGCGGGAGAAAAGGGAGCAGTACTTC. It translates to CAWSVRGREKREQYF.

The chain recombines TRBV20-1 with TRBJ2-1; 8 bases are a match to TRBD2. V trimming: 1 base; J trimming: 6 bases; junction bases outside the gene matches: 8. CDR3 length: 15 amino acids. CDR1 DFQATT and CDR2 SNEGSKA come from the germline V gene (reference sequence). The CDR3 region has the DNA TGCAGTGCTAGAGCTCGGGAGGGCCGGGTCAATGAGCAGTTCTTC. It translates to CSARAREGRVNEQFF.

The V and J genes are TRBV23-1 and TRBJ2-1; D possibly corresponds to TRBD2 (6 bases). TRBV23-1 is an ORF, with its function uncertain. With 0 bases removed from V and 10 bases from J, the gap between germline ends came to 25 bases. The CDR3 is made up of 18 amino acids. CDR3: CASSQSLRGSYRGEEQFF. The CDR3 region has the DNA TGCGCCAGCAGTCAATCTCTGCGGGGCTCGTATCGAGGAGAAGAGCAGTTCTTC.

The CDR3 nucleotides are TGCGCCAGCAGCCAAGATCGGGGGGGAACCTATGGCTACACCTTC. It encodes CASSQDRGGTYGYTF. This chain connects TRBV4-3 to TRBJ1-2; D might be TRBD1 (5 bases). Germline V gene data show CDR1 as LGHNA and CDR2 as YSLEER. Between the trimmed V and J ends, which lost 0 bases and 4 bases, there was a span of 12 bases. CDR3 length equals 15 residues.

There are a few counts of this clonotype. The chain carries TRBV2 and TRBJ2-5; 13 nucleotides match TRBD2. This CDR3 spans 18 amino acids. Trimming cost V 6 bases and J 1 base; bases outside gene matches: 11. The germline V gene has CDR1 SNHLY and CDR2 FYNNEI. Here the CDR3 DNA reads TGTGCCAGCAGCGCGACTAGCGGGAGGACAAAATCCCAAGAGACCCAGTACTTC. Translated, it gives CASSATSGRTKSQETQYF.

This clonotype was seen at least ten times. The chain is built from TRBV11-1 and TRBJ2-2; 7 positions agree with TRBD2. Germline V gene data show CDR1 as SGHAT and CDR2 as FQDESV (reference sequence). This CDR3 comprises 14 residues. J gave up 4 bases and V 4 bases, and 3 bases lay outside the gene matches. The CDR3 protein is CASSSGLVTGELFF. CDR3 in DNA: TGTGCCAGCAGCTCAGGACTAGTCACCGGGGAGCTGTTTTTT.

This clonotype has at least ten counts. The chain links TRBV27 to TRBJ2-7; a weak D match, TRBD1 (6 bases). Trimming cost V 7 bases and J 0 bases, with 16 bases left between them. The CDR3 has 15 amino acids. The germline V gene has CDR1 MNHEY and CDR2 SMNVEV (reference sequence). DNA of the CDR3: TGTGCCAGCAAAATGGTCGGACAGAACTCCTACGAGCAGTACTTC. As protein: CASKMVGQNSYEQYF.

This chain joins TRBV5-1 and TRBJ2-7, with 7 bases matching TRBD2. Trimming removed 0 bases from V and 2 bases from J; junction bases left unmatched: 8. This CDR3 comprises 16 residues. Germline V gene sequence: CDR1 SGHRS, CDR2 YFSETQ. The CDR3 DNA sequence: TGCGCCAGCAGCTTGGCGCCTAGCGGATTGACCTACGAGCAGTACTTC. Translated: CASSLAPSGLTYEQYF.